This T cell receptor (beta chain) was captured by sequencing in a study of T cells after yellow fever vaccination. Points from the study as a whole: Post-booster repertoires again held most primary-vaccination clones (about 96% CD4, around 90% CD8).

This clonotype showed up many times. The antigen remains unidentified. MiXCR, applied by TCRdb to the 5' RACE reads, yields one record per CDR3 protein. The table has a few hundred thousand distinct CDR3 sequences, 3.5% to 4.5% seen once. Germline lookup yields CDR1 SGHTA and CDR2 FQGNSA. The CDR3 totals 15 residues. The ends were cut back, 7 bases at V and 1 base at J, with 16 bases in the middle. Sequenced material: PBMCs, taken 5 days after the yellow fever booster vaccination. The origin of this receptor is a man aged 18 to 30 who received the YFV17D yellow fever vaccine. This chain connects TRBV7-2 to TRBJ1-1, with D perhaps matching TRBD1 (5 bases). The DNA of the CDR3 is TGTGCCAGCACTCTGGGGGGTGTAACGAACACTGAAGCTTTCTTT. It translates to CASTLGGVTNTEAFF.